The T cell receptor (beta chain) under discussion was sequenced for a study of blood T cell repertoires in COVID-19. Study as a whole: There were acute and convalescent COVID-19 samples, and they came from the United States, Italy and Spain. T cells, B-cell-depleted T cells, or PBMCs provided the cDNA or gDNA that served as material.

The CDR3 spans 14 residues. Germline CDR1 SGHNT, CDR2 YYREEE (reference sequence). The ends were cut back, 4 bases at V and 2 bases at J, with 13 bases in the middle. This clone showed up just a few times. Per the original data handling: By means of reference gene primer amplification, nucleated cell counts were estimated. TCRdb's table, derived via immunoSEQ multiplex PCR, lists solely in-frame clones and lacks some. The DNA gave D and trimming, while V, J and clone size come from that table. The table records 55,000 to 75,000 clones, approximately 86% of them present only once. Material: peripheral blood. This TCR came from a human donor with active COVID-19. The donor label of this sample is uncertain. The chain carries TRBV5-4 and TRBJ2-7; no clear D. CDR3 nucleotide sequence: TGTGCCAGCAGCCCGGGTCGTTCCGCCTACGAGCAGTACTTC. This translates into CASSPGRSAYEQYF.